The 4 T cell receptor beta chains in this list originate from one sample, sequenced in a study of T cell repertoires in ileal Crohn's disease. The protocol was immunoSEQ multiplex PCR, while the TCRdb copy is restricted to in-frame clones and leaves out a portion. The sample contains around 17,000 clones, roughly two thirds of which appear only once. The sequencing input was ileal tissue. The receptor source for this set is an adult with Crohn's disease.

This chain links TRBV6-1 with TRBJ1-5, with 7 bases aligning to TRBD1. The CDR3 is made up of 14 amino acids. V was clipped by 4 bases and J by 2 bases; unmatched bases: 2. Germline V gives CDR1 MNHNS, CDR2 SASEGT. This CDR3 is CASSGTGGNQPQHF. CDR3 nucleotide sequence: TGTGCCAGCAGTGGTACAGGGGGCAATCAGCCCCAGCATTTT.

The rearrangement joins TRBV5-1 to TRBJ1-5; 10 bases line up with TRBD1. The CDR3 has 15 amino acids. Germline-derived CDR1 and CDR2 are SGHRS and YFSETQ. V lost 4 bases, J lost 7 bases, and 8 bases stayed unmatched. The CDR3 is CASSRGTGADQPQHF. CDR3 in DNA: TGCGCCAGCAGCAGGGGGACAGGGGCGGACCAGCCCCAGCATTTT.

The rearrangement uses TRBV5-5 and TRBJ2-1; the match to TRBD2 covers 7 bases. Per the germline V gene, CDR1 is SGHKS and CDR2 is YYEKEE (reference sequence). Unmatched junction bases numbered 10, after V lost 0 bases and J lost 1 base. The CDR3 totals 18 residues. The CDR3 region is CASSLAGLREGSYNEQFF. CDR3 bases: TGTGCCAGCAGCTTGGCCGGACTGAGGGAGGGATCCTACAATGAGCAGTTCTTC.

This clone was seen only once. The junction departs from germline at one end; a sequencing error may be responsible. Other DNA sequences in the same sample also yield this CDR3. CDR3 sequence: CASSLGAVNEKLFF. DNA of the CDR3: TGTGCCAGCAGCTTGGGGGCCGTTAATGAAAAATTGTTTTTT. The chain carries TRBV7-6 and TRBJ1-4; a possible D gene is TRBD1 (6 bases). CDR3 size: 14 residues. From germline, CDR1 is SGHVS and CDR2 FNYEAQ.